These T cell receptor beta chains were read from a single sample in a study of T cells in Graves' hyperthyroidism and ophthalmopathy. Each CDR3 protein gets one entry after TCRdb re-called the multiplex PCR reads with MiXCR. The sample has fewer than 750,000 distinct CDR3 sequences, approximately 14% seen once. Sequenced input: blood. Receptors were obtained from a woman aged 40-49 years with Graves' ophthalmopathy. Each CDR3 is given with its conserved first and last residue. The order of the fields is D gene, clone size, J gene, V gene, CDR3 DNA, CDR3 protein. A D gene is named only where the DNA matches it firmly. Only part of the rows carry a size: once, few, many, or a class if the clone is expanded.

d_gene: .
abundance: few
j_gene: TRBJ2-7
v_gene: TRBV7-8
CDR3nt: TGTGCCAGCAGCTTCCCAGCCACCTACGAGCAGTACTTC
CDR3aa: CASSFPATYEQYF

d_gene: .
abundance: many
j_gene: TRBJ1-1
v_gene: TRBV19
CDR3nt: TGTGCCAGTAGTATCTTACGGGGCGCAGGGAACACTGAAGCTTTCTTT
CDR3aa: CASSILRGAGNTEAFF

d_gene: .
abundance: .
j_gene: TRBJ2-5
v_gene: TRBV18
CDR3nt: TGTGCCAGCTCACCACGCAGGGGGGAAGAGACCCAGTACTTC
CDR3aa: CASSPRRGEETQYF

d_gene: .
abundance: .
j_gene: TRBJ1-5
v_gene: TRBV6-1
CDR3nt: TGTGCCAGCAGTGGAGATCCAACCATTCAGCCCCAGCATTTT
CDR3aa: CASSGDPTIQPQHF

d_gene: .
abundance: .
j_gene: TRBJ1-6
v_gene: TRBV18
CDR3nt: TGTGCCAGCTCACTGCGGACAGCATATAATTCACCCCTCCACTTT
CDR3aa: CASSLRTAYNSPLHF

d_gene: .
abundance: many
j_gene: TRBJ1-6
v_gene: TRBV6-1
CDR3nt: TGTGCCAGCACAGGGGTTAATTCACCCCTCCACTTT
CDR3aa: CASTGVNSPLHF

d_gene: .
abundance: many
j_gene: TRBJ2-7
v_gene: TRBV28
CDR3nt: TGTGCCAGCAGTACTCCGCAGGGAAACGAGCAGTACTTC
CDR3aa: CASSTPQGNEQYF

d_gene: .
abundance: .
j_gene: TRBJ1-3
v_gene: TRBV9
CDR3nt: TGTGCCAGCAGTCGGGACCCTACGGTCGGAAACACCATATATTTT
CDR3aa: CASSRDPTVGNTIYF

d_gene: .
abundance: few
j_gene: TRBJ2-5
v_gene: TRBV20-1
CDR3nt: TGCAGTGCTAGAACGGCCGAAGAGACCCAGTACTTC
CDR3aa: CSARTAEETQYF

d_gene: .
abundance: many
j_gene: TRBJ1-1
v_gene: TRBV6-5
CDR3nt: TGTGCCAGCAGTTACAAAGGGGACACTGAAGCTTTCTTT
CDR3aa: CASSYKGDTEAFF

d_gene: .
abundance: .
j_gene: TRBJ1-2
v_gene: TRBV14
CDR3nt: TGTGCCAGCAGCCCATATTCAGCCTATGGCTACACCTTC
CDR3aa: CASSPYSAYGYTF

d_gene: .
abundance: many
j_gene: TRBJ2-5
v_gene: TRBV25-1
CDR3nt: TGTGCCAGCAGTGACCCGTCAGCTATGAAAGAGACCCAGTACTTC
CDR3aa: CASSDPSAMKETQYF

d_gene: .
abundance: many
j_gene: TRBJ2-7
v_gene: TRBV28
CDR3nt: TGTGCCAGCAGTTTATTCGGGGCAGGGCAAACCTACGAGCAGTACTTC
CDR3aa: CASSLFGAGQTYEQYF

d_gene: .
abundance: many
j_gene: TRBJ1-1
v_gene: TRBV11-2
CDR3nt: TGTGCCAGCAGCCGTAGTCGGGACACCTCTAAAACTTTCTTT
CDR3aa: CASSRSRDTSKTFF

d_gene: TRBD1
abundance: many
j_gene: TRBJ1-5
v_gene: TRBV19
CDR3nt: TGTGCCAGTACCCCGACAGGGGATAGCAATCAGCCCCAGCATTTT
CDR3aa: CASTPTGDSNQPQHF

d_gene: TRBD2
abundance: .
j_gene: TRBJ2-2
v_gene: TRBV9
CDR3nt: TGTGCCAGCAGCGTAGAGGGACTAGCACCCGGGGAGCTGTTTTTT
CDR3aa: CASSVEGLAPGELFF

d_gene: .
abundance: many
j_gene: TRBJ1-2
v_gene: TRBV7-9
CDR3nt: TGTGCCAGCAGCTTCGGGACCGCTGCTAACTATGGCTACACCTTC
CDR3aa: CASSFGTAANYGYTF

d_gene: .
abundance: many
j_gene: TRBJ1-2
v_gene: TRBV2
CDR3nt: TGTGCCAGCAGTGAAGAACGGTCGTCCCTCTATGGCTACACCTTC
CDR3aa: CASSEERSSLYGYTF

d_gene: .
abundance: many
j_gene: TRBJ1-5
v_gene: TRBV7-9
CDR3nt: TGTGCCAGCAGTGGGGGTGGCCCAAATCAGCCCCAGCATTTT
CDR3aa: CASSGGGPNQPQHF

d_gene: TRBD2
abundance: .
j_gene: TRBJ2-7
v_gene: TRBV6-2/TRBV6-3
CDR3nt: TGTGCCAGCAGTTACCTAGCGGGAGGGGACGAGCAGTACTTC
CDR3aa: CASSYLAGGDEQYF

d_gene: .
abundance: .
j_gene: TRBJ2-7
v_gene: TRBV3-1
CDR3nt: TGTGCCAGCAGCCAAGATGATGGGAGCTACGAGCAGTACTTC
CDR3aa: CASSQDDGSYEQYF

d_gene: TRBD2
abundance: many
j_gene: TRBJ2-7
v_gene: TRBV3-1
CDR3nt: TGTGCCAGCAGCCTCGGAGGCGGGAGGGTCTACGAGCAGTACTTC
CDR3aa: CASSLGGGRVYEQYF

d_gene: .
abundance: few
j_gene: TRBJ1-2
v_gene: TRBV12-3/TRBV12-4
CDR3nt: TGTGCCAGCAGTCCTCACCTGGACAGCGCGTATGGCTACACCTTC
CDR3aa: CASSPHLDSAYGYTF

d_gene: .
abundance: few
j_gene: TRBJ1-2
v_gene: TRBV19
CDR3nt: TGTGCCAGTAGTATTAGCCAAGGCCGTTTATATGGCTACACCTTC
CDR3aa: CASSISQGRLYGYTF

d_gene: .
abundance: .
j_gene: TRBJ2-7
v_gene: TRBV14
CDR3nt: TGTGCCAGCAGCCTCCTCGGAGGGGTATCCTCCTACGAGCAGTACTTC
CDR3aa: CASSLLGGVSSYEQYF

d_gene: .
abundance: few
j_gene: TRBJ1-5
v_gene: TRBV30
CDR3nt: TGTGCCTGGAGTCCTTTGGGGGGAAGGCAGCCCCAGCATTTT
CDR3aa: CAWSPLGGRQPQHF

d_gene: TRBD2
abundance: .
j_gene: TRBJ2-5
v_gene: TRBV6-9
CDR3nt: TGTGCCTCGGGGGGGAAGCGAAGGGAGACCCAGTACTTC
CDR3aa: CASGGKRRETQYF

d_gene: TRBD1
abundance: .
j_gene: TRBJ2-7
v_gene: TRBV19
CDR3nt: TGTGCCAGTAGTATCTCGCACCGAGGACAGGGGTCCTACGAGCAGTACTTC
CDR3aa: CASSISHRGQGSYEQYF

d_gene: .
abundance: few
j_gene: TRBJ1-5
v_gene: TRBV4-1
CDR3nt: TGCGCCAGCAGCCAAGCTCAGGCAGGGATCCTGGTTAGCAATCAGCCCCAGCATTTT
CDR3aa: CASSQAQAGILVSNQPQHF

d_gene: .
abundance: many
j_gene: TRBJ2-6
v_gene: TRBV2
CDR3nt: TGTGCCAGCAGTGACTACAGGGCTGGGGCCAACGTCCTGACTTTC
CDR3aa: CASSDYRAGANVLTF

d_gene: .
abundance: .
j_gene: TRBJ1-1
v_gene: TRBV20-1
CDR3nt: TGCGCCCTAATCGGTGGCTTCCCGGGGGACACTGAAGCTTTCTTT
CDR3aa: CALIGGFPGDTEAFF

d_gene: TRBD2
abundance: few
j_gene: TRBJ2-5
v_gene: TRBV6-5
CDR3nt: TGTGCCAGCAGTTACTCGATGCGGGGGGGTGAGACCCAGTACTTC
CDR3aa: CASSYSMRGGETQYF

d_gene: .
abundance: many
j_gene: TRBJ1-5
v_gene: TRBV29-1
CDR3nt: TGCAGCGTTCAGCCAGGGAGCAATCAGCCCCAGCATTTT
CDR3aa: CSVQPGSNQPQHF

d_gene: TRBD1
abundance: once
j_gene: TRBJ2-3
v_gene: TRBV2
CDR3nt: TGTGCCAGCAGCGGGACAGTCCACACAATATCTAGCACAGATACGCAGTATTTT
CDR3aa: CASSGTVHTISSTDTQYF

d_gene: .
abundance: .
j_gene: TRBJ1-2
v_gene: TRBV2
CDR3nt: TGTGCCAGCGGGGAGGAAATCGGTGGCTACACCTTC
CDR3aa: CASGEEIGGYTF

d_gene: .
abundance: many
j_gene: TRBJ1-5
v_gene: TRBV12-3/TRBV12-4
CDR3nt: TGTGCCAGCAGTTTAGACTTTTATCAGCCCCAGCATTTT
CDR3aa: CASSLDFYQPQHF

d_gene: TRBD2
abundance: few
j_gene: TRBJ2-2
v_gene: TRBV11-2
CDR3nt: TGTGCCAGCCGTGGACTAGCGGGATCCGGGGAGCTGTTTTTT
CDR3aa: CASRGLAGSGELFF

d_gene: TRBD2
abundance: many
j_gene: TRBJ2-5
v_gene: TRBV10-3
CDR3nt: TGTGCCACGGCTTTGACTAGCGGTGGGGAGACCCAGTACTTC
CDR3aa: CATALTSGGETQYF

d_gene: .
abundance: many
j_gene: TRBJ2-5
v_gene: TRBV12-3/TRBV12-4
CDR3nt: TGTGCCAGCAGTTTAATGAGGACAGAGACCCAGTACTTC
CDR3aa: CASSLMRTETQYF

d_gene: TRBD2
abundance: .
j_gene: TRBJ2-5
v_gene: TRBV20-1
CDR3nt: TGCAGTGCTAGGACTAGCGGGAGGGCCCCCCAAGAGACCCAGTACTTC
CDR3aa: CSARTSGRAPQETQYF

d_gene: .
abundance: .
j_gene: TRBJ1-1
v_gene: TRBV28
CDR3nt: TGTGCCAGCAGTATCGGAGCCCTTGAAGCTTTCTTT
CDR3aa: CASSIGALEAFF

d_gene: TRBD1
abundance: many
j_gene: TRBJ2-7
v_gene: TRBV20-1
CDR3nt: TGCAGTGCTAGAGTAGGGGGCGGTACCTACGAGCAGTACTTC
CDR3aa: CSARVGGGTYEQYF

d_gene: .
abundance: many
j_gene: TRBJ2-7
v_gene: TRBV7-3
CDR3nt: TGTGCCAGCAGCTTAACGGCGGGATTCTACGAGCAGTACTTC
CDR3aa: CASSLTAGFYEQYF

d_gene: .
abundance: many
j_gene: TRBJ1-2
v_gene: TRBV19
CDR3nt: TGTGCCAGTAGTATGCAGCAAGGTGGGGGCGGGAGCTACACCTTC
CDR3aa: CASSMQQGGGGSYTF

d_gene: .
abundance: .
j_gene: TRBJ2-7
v_gene: TRBV11-2
CDR3nt: TGTGCCAGCAGCTTAGATCCAGGGGGGGGAATCTACGAGCAGTACTTC
CDR3aa: CASSLDPGGGIYEQYF

d_gene: .
abundance: many
j_gene: TRBJ2-3
v_gene: TRBV6-2/TRBV6-3
CDR3nt: TGTGCCAGCAGCGCTTCGGGGGCAGGGTCCCCTATCGCAGATACGCAGTATTTT
CDR3aa: CASSASGAGSPIADTQYF

d_gene: .
abundance: .
j_gene: TRBJ2-7
v_gene: TRBV28
CDR3nt: TGTGCCAGCAGTGGGGCCGAAACGGACGAGCAGTACTTC
CDR3aa: CASSGAETDEQYF

d_gene: TRBD1
abundance: many
j_gene: TRBJ1-3
v_gene: TRBV4-2
CDR3nt: TGTGCCAGCAGCCAAGATGGGACAGGCTACAATGGAAACACCATATATTTT
CDR3aa: CASSQDGTGYNGNTIYF

d_gene: .
abundance: .
j_gene: TRBJ2-7
v_gene: TRBV20-1
CDR3nt: TGCAGTGCTAGTTATGGGGGCGAGCAGTACTTC
CDR3aa: CSASYGGEQYF

d_gene: TRBD1
abundance: many
j_gene: TRBJ2-7
v_gene: TRBV6-5
CDR3nt: TGTGCCAGCAGAACCACCGGGACAGGGGGCAATCTACGGTACGAGCAGTACTTC
CDR3aa: CASRTTGTGGNLRYEQYF

d_gene: TRBD2
abundance: few
j_gene: TRBJ2-5
v_gene: TRBV11-3
CDR3nt: TGTGCCAGCAGCTCAGAGGGAGCGGGAGATAATAAAGAGACCCAGTACTTC
CDR3aa: CASSSEGAGDNKETQYF

d_gene: .
abundance: few
j_gene: TRBJ2-7
v_gene: TRBV6-2/TRBV6-3
CDR3nt: TGTGCCAGCATCTCCCCAGGGGGGGCCTACGAGCAGTACTTC
CDR3aa: CASISPGGAYEQYF

d_gene: .
abundance: few
j_gene: TRBJ2-7
v_gene: TRBV28
CDR3nt: TGTGCCAGCAGTTTGGGGAATCACAGGGACGAGCAGTACTTC
CDR3aa: CASSLGNHRDEQYF

d_gene: .
abundance: .
j_gene: TRBJ2-5
v_gene: TRBV28
CDR3nt: TGTGCCAGCGCCCCCCTCGGAACCCTTTTAGAGACCCAGTACTTC
CDR3aa: CASAPLGTLLETQYF

d_gene: .
abundance: many
j_gene: TRBJ1-5
v_gene: TRBV6-2/TRBV6-3
CDR3nt: TGTGCCAGCACCACCGGGGGGGAGCATCAGCCCCAGCATTTT
CDR3aa: CASTTGGEHQPQHF